The source of this T cell receptor beta chain is a study of cytomegalovirus exposure and HLA in healthy donors. Findings and caveats of the study: A later examination showed that TCR association rates differed by HLA locus, with DRB1 most and HLA-C fewest. Specific recognition of CMV antigens was confirmed in vitro for a few chains (all CMV-associated).

The PCR contained 60 Vbeta and 13 Jbeta primers. The table came from immunoSEQ multiplex PCR; TCRdb's copy has only in-frame clones and leaves some out. The sample has 110,000 or so clones; approximately 76% are singletons. The CDR3 has 15 residues. CDR1 is MGHDK, CDR2 SYGVNS, per germline. V trimming: 4 bases; J trimming: 3 bases; junction bases outside the gene matches: 9. Worth noting for this clone: Its cognate antigen is unknown.

The genes are TRBV25-1 and TRBJ2-7; TRBD1 aligns across 7 bases. The TCR sequence derives from a woman aged 45-60 years in good health and CMV-seropositive. Sequenced material: PBMCs. DNA of the CDR3: TGTGCCAGCAGTGGGGACAGCACAGGGCACTACGAGCAGTACTTC. Its translation: CASSGDSTGHYEQYF.